Each of the 16 T cell receptor beta chains below was sequenced from the same sample in a study of T cell clonality in common variable immunodeficiency. Sequencing was performed with immunoSEQ multiplex PCR; in TCRdb, only in-frame clones are kept and a portion is missing. The data show about 52,000 clones, with none appearing a single time. The sample taken for sequencing was peripheral blood mononuclear cells. Receptors originate from a person between 18 and 75 years old in good health.

In this sample, this clone turned up many times. From the germline J gene comes the end of the CDR3, since the read stops 3 residues before it. V and J are TRBV19 and TRBJ2-5, with a tentative D call TRBD1 (5 bases). Looked up from germline, CDR1 is LNHDA and CDR2 is SQIVND (reference sequence). Trimming removed 6 bases from V and 4 bases from J, with 12 bases in between. The CDR3 extends over 13 amino acids. CDR3 loop: CASSAREPETQYF. The covered CDR3 bases are TGTGCCAGTAGCGCCAGGGAACCAGAGACC.

This clone has ten or more counts. Coverage ceases 3 residues before the CDR3 finishes, and the germline J gene fills in the end. V gene TRBV30 combines with J gene TRBJ2-7; 8 nucleotides match TRBD2. Germline values: CDR1 GTSNPN, CDR2 SVGIG (reference sequence). The CDR3 is 15 amino acids. Unmatched junction bases numbered 14, after V lost 5 bases and J lost 5 bases. CDR3 bases read: TGTGCCTGGCTTCGTCCAGCGGGAGTTAACCACGAG. Translation gives CAWLRPAGVNHE. The CDR3 in full is CAWLRPAGVNHEQYF.

This clone was seen at least ten times. The missing CDR3 end, 3 residues past where the read stops, is filled in from the germline J gene. The J gene is TRBJ1-3, the V gene TRBV7-2; tentatively, D is TRBD1 (5 bases). The V end lost 8 bases, the J end lost 0 bases, and 14 bases lay between the germline ends. The germline V gene has CDR1 SGHTA and CDR2 FQGNSA. This CDR3 is built from 15 residues. The DNA read from the CDR3 is TGTGCCAGCCGAGAGACAGTCAGCTCTGGAAACACC. Its translation: CASRETVSSGNT. The entire CDR3 sequence reads CASRETVSSGNTIYF.

This clone was found many times. Read coverage stops 3 residues before the CDR3 terminus; the germline J gene supplies the remainder. This rearrangement joins TRBV30 to TRBJ1-1; D is undetermined. V lost 0 bases and J 3 bases, leaving 8 bases between the germline ends. This CDR3 spans 13 amino acids. The germline CDR1 and CDR2 sequences are GTSNPN and SVGIG (reference sequence). CDR3 loop: CAWSVEGHTEAFF. Incomplete CDR3 DNA: TGTGCCTGGAGTGTAGAGGGTCACACTGAA.

At least ten counts were recorded for this clone. Read coverage stops 3 residues before the CDR3 terminus; the germline J gene supplies the remainder. The gene calls are TRBV16 and TRBJ1-1; 7 bases agree with TRBD1. With 4 bases clipped from V and 4 bases from J, the junction kept 9 bases outside the gene matches. This CDR3 is built from 15 residues. Germline V gives CDR1 KGHSY, CDR2 FQNENV. Partial CDR3 DNA: TGTGCCAGCAGCCGATTCAAGGGGGCGGGCACTGAA. It specifies CASSRFKGAGTE. The complete CDR3 sequence is CASSRFKGAGTEAFF. Combining the CDR3 with reference TRBV16 and TRBJ1-1 gives the whole variable domain GEEVAQTPKHLVRGEGQKAKLYCAPIKGHSYVFWYQQVLKNEFKFLISFQNENVFDETGMPKERFSAKCLPNSPCSLEIQATKLEDSAVYFCASSRFKGAGTEAFFGQGTRLTVV.

At least ten counts were recorded for this clone. The observed sequence ends 3 residues before the CDR3 terminus, with the missing tail filled in from the germline J gene. The chain carries TRBV28 and TRBJ2-3; D ambiguous. Trimming removed 5 bases at V and 1 base at J, with 7 bases between. In germline, CDR1 is MDHEN, CDR2 SYDVKM. CDR3 length: 13 residues. The CDR3 reads CASSQTGTDTQYF. The CDR3 bases that were read are TGTGCCAGCAGTCAAACAGGCACAGATACG.

This clone was counted many times. The read ends 3 residues before the CDR3 terminus; that terminus is restored from the germline J gene. The V gene is TRBV7-9, the J gene TRBJ1-4; D gene uncertain. The CDR3 loop spans 14 amino acids. CDR1 SEHNR and CDR2 FQNEAQ come from the germline V gene (reference sequence). V lost 2 bases, J lost 5 bases, and 9 bases lay in between. Partial CDR3 DNA: TGTGCCAGCAGCTTAAACGGGGTGAATGAAAAA. Translation: CASSLNGVNEK. The full CDR3 protein is CASSLNGVNEKLFF.

This clone showed up many times. The CDR3 end is not reached by the read, which stops 3 residues before it; the germline J gene fills it in. The chain couples TRBV4-1 to TRBJ2-7, with D possibly TRBD1 on 6 matching bases. The V gene's germline CDR1 is MGHRA and CDR2 YSYEKL. CDR3 length: 15 residues. Trimming removed 0 bases at V and 1 base at J, with 10 bases between. Incomplete CDR3 DNA: TGCGCCAGCAGCCAAGAAAGGGGGAGTTCCTACGAG. Protein sequence: CASSQERGSSYE. The CDR3 as a whole reads CASSQERGSSYEQYF.

This clone was counted between two and nine times. The sequenced fragment ends 3 residues before the CDR3 boundary, so the rest is inferred from the germline J gene. The chain combines TRBV19 with TRBJ2-7; the match to TRBD1 covers 7 bases. This CDR3 is built from 15 residues. V shed 2 bases and J 3 bases; nucleotides not matched to a gene: 7. Germline V gene sequence: CDR1 LNHDA, CDR2 SQIVND (reference sequence). CDR3 residues: CASSITTTGNYEQYF. CDR3 DNA, as far as it was read: TGTGCCAGTAGTATAACCACGACAGGGAACTACGAG. Supplemented by reference TRBV19 and TRBJ2-7, the full variable domain reads DGGITQSPKYLFRKEGQNVTLSCEQNLNHDAMYWYRQDPGQGLRLIYYSQIVNDFQKGDIAEGYSVSREKKESFPLTVTSAQKNPTAFYLCASSITTTGNYEQYFGPGTRLTVT.

This clone was recorded at least ten times. The CDR3 goes on 3 residues after the read ends, and that part is filled in from the germline J gene. The chain employs TRBV20-1 and TRBJ1-1, with D perhaps matching TRBD1 (6 bases). The CDR3 has 13 residues. The V gene lost 4 bases and the J gene lost 4 bases, with 13 bases spanning the gap. CDR1 is DFQATT and CDR2 is SNEGSKA in the germline V gene (reference sequence). Partial CDR3 DNA: TGCAGTGCTACTCAGGGGCCGGTCACTGAA. Its translation: CSATQGPVTE. The complete CDR3 sequence is CSATQGPVTEAFF.

This clone was counted ten times or more. The read ends 3 residues early relative to the CDR3; the germline J gene fills the gap. The chain employs TRBV4-2 and TRBJ2-7; unclear D gene. V dropped 4 bases and J dropped 3 bases, with 10 bases sitting between them. The CDR3 contains 13 residues. CDR1 and CDR2 (germline): LGHNA, YNFKEQ. The CDR3 here is CASSPRGGYEQYF. CDR3 DNA (partial): TGTGCCAGCAGCCCCCGAGGCGGCTACGAG.

In this sample, this clone turned up many times. The CDR3 bases that were read are TGCAGCGTGATAGAGGGGGTTTTCATGAACACTGAA. Its protein is CSVIEGVFMNTE. The entire CDR3 reads CSVIEGVFMNTEAFF. This sequence joins TRBV29-1 and TRBJ1-1; the D gene is possibly TRBD1 (6 bases). The read ends 3 residues before the CDR3 terminus; that terminus is restored from the germline J gene. CDR3 length: 15 amino acids. The germline V gene has CDR1 SQVTM and CDR2 ANQGSEA. The V gene lost 6 bases and the J gene lost 0 bases, with 17 bases spanning the gap.

This clone was counted only a few times. The sequenced fragment ends 3 residues before the CDR3 boundary, so the rest is inferred from the germline J gene. This chain connects TRBV11-1 to TRBJ2-5; D remains ambiguous. V lost 5 bases, J lost 0 bases, and 13 bases lay in between. The CDR3 is 15 residues long. From germline, CDR1 is SGHAT and CDR2 FQDESV (reference sequence). CDR3 DNA (partial): TGTGCCAGCAGCCAAATTACCCGGTACCAAGAGACC. It is translated as CASSQITRYQET. The entire CDR3 protein is CASSQITRYQETQYF.

Comment on this clone: The missing CDR3 end, 3 residues past where the read stops, is filled in from the germline J gene. This chain uses TRBV2 with TRBJ2-1, with 14 bases identical to TRBD2. This CDR3 has 18 residues. V shed 9 bases, J shed 9 bases, and the junction held 19 bases outside the gene matches. Germline V gene data show CDR1 as SNHLY and CDR2 as FYNNEI. The CDR3 protein is CARGLAGGRPSMSGEQFF. The sequenced part of the CDR3 DNA is TGTGCCAGAGGACTAGCGGGAGGCCGCCCCTCGATGTCGGGTGAG.

This clone was recorded at least ten times. The read finishes 3 residues shy of the CDR3 end, and the germline J gene is used to complete it. The V call is TRBV29-1, the J call TRBJ1-1; maybe TRBD1 (6 bases). Germline values: CDR1 SQVTM, CDR2 ANQGSEA. V lost 7 bases to trimming and J lost 5 bases, with 14 bases between them. This CDR3 has 12 residues. CDR3 amino acids: CSAYGGLTEAFF. Partial CDR3 DNA: TGCAGCGCATATGGGGGCTTGACTGAA.

This clone has at least ten counts. From the germline J gene comes the end of the CDR3, since the read stops 3 residues before it. Different DNA sequences within this sample yield the same CDR3. The chain recombines TRBV19 with TRBJ2-2, with D perhaps TRBD1 (6 bases). The CDR3 spans 14 residues. Germline lookup yields CDR1 LNHDA and CDR2 SQIVND (reference sequence). V was clipped by 4 bases and J by 5 bases, with 11 bases between them. This chain's CDR3 is CASSKGQRTGELFF. Partial CDR3 DNA: TGTGCCAGTAGTAAGGGACAACGGACCGGGGAG.